One and the same sample provided the 8 T cell receptor beta chains below, sequenced in a study of tumor and adjacent non-tumor tissue in lung cancer. The library came from three nested PCR rounds adapted from ARM-PCR protocols. MiXCR, run by TCRdb on the multiplex PCR reads, gives a single entry per CDR3 protein. The repertoire holds 40,000 to 45,000 distinct CDR3 sequences, with less than 65% as singletons. RNA was extracted from bulk tissue without any cell sorting. This non-tumor lung sample came from over 3 cm beyond the tumor edge. The sample consisted of distant non-tumor lung tissue. The receptors derive from a man in his fifties or sixties with non-small cell lung cancer.

This clonotype was detected only once. Lacking the conserved final phenylalanine or tryptophan, this CDR3 likely reflects a read error. The DNA is left out, because the CDR3 cannot be placed on it with certainty; the CDR3 is given as TCRdb lists it. V is TRBV29-1 and J is TRBJ2-2; TRBD2, the table's D call, was not compared with the DNA. The CDR3 length is 15 residues, termini included. Germline-derived CDR1 and CDR2 are SQVTM and ANQGSEA. The CDR3 here is CSVDYGGGNTGGLFV.

Only a few counts were recorded for this clonotype. This clone may be a read error of a much larger clone one base away. This rearrangement joins TRBV20-1 to TRBJ2-7; tentatively, D is TRBD1 (6 bases). CDR3 length: 14 residues. Germline CDR1 is DFQATT and CDR2 is SNEGSKA (reference sequence). With 7 bases removed from V and 0 bases from J, the gap between germline ends came to 16 bases. The CDR3 DNA sequence: TGCAGTGTGAAGGGGACACTCAGCTCCTACGAGCAGTACTTC. Translating gives CSVKGTLSSYEQYF.

This clonotype has more than one count but fewer than ten. V is TRBV19 and J is TRBJ2-1; tentative D call: TRBD1 (7 bases). V was pared by 6 bases and J by 10 bases, with 10 bases between. The CDR3 has 11 amino acids. Looked up from germline, CDR1 is LNHDA and CDR2 is SQIVND (reference sequence). CDR3 loop: CASREGQEQFF. DNA of the CDR3: TGTGCCAGTAGGGAGGGACAGGAGCAGTTCTTC.

V gene TRBV5-1 combines with J gene TRBJ1-6, with D uncertain. The germline V and J ends were trimmed by 6 bases and 7 bases, with 11 bases remaining between them. The CDR3 loop spans 13 amino acids. Germline CDR1 is SGHRS and CDR2 is YFSETQ. CDR3 DNA: TGCGCCAGCACTATAGGAACAAATTCACCCCTCCACTTT. Its protein is CASTIGTNSPLHF.

Notes on this clonotype: The junction differs from germline at one of its ends, possibly a read error. CDR3 residues: CASSGTRNTGELLF. CDR3 DNA sequence: TGTGCTAGCAGCGGTACAAGAAACACCGGGGAGCTGCTTTTT. The V gene is TRBV5-6, the J gene TRBJ2-2; D may be TRBD2 (5 bases). This CDR3 has 14 amino acids. Germline V gene data show CDR1 as SGHDT and CDR2 as YYEEEE.

With regard to this clonotype: At one end the junction does not follow the germline gene, possibly because of a read error. This rearrangement joins TRBV10-3 to TRBJ2-7; TRBD2 might be the D (6 bases). Germline V gives CDR1 ENHRY, CDR2 SYGVKD. The CDR3 totals 14 residues. The CDR3 sequence: CVISDNQGGFEQYF. In nucleotides, the CDR3 is TGTGTCATCAGTGATAATCAGGGAGGCTTCGAGCAGTATTTC.

This clonotype came up a few times. The genes are TRBV15 and TRBJ1-1; possible D gene TRBD1, 5 bases. Trimming removed 3 bases at V and 3 bases at J, with 11 bases between. CDR3 length: 14 amino acids. Germline CDR1 reads LNHNV; CDR2 reads YYDKDF (reference sequence). CDR3 region: CATSRDTSYTEAFF. The CDR3 region has the DNA TGTGCCACCAGCAGGGACACCAGTTACACTGAAGCTTTCTTT.

About this clonotype itself: Possible read error: a much larger clone is one base away. V and J are TRBV12-3 or TRBV12-4 and TRBJ2-3; D is unresolved. The CDR3 consists of 15 residues. CDR3 in amino acids: CDSSPQQTSTDTQYF. DNA of the CDR3: TGTGACAGCAGCCCCCAGCAGACTAGCACAGATACGCAGTATTTT.